This T cell receptor (beta chain) was retrieved from a study of CD8+ T cells in alopecia areata. Treatment described: oral pan-JAK inhibitor, 5-10 mg twice daily. Researchers gathered lesional scalp punch biopsies and peripheral blood from patients with alopecia areata. There are 16 residues in the CDR3. Germline V gives CDR1 SGHNT, CDR2 YYREEE (reference sequence). Losses at the gene ends were 4 bases for V and 0 bases for J; bases not matched to a gene: 3. RNA extraction and reverse transcription yielded cDNA as sequencing template. Sequencing was performed with immunoSEQ multiplex PCR; in TCRdb, only in-frame clones are kept and a portion is missing. The data hold fewer than 250,000 clones, with around two fifths observed a single time.

The V and J genes are TRBV5-4 and TRBJ2-3, with 12 bases that match TRBD2. This TCR was sampled from a human donor with alopecia areata. The sample in question was CD4+ T cells sorted from blood, obtained at week 34, from a patient treated with tofacitinib. CDR3 nucleotides: TGTGCCAGCAGCCGGACTAGCGGGGCTAGCACAGATACGCAGTATTTT. This sequence encodes CASSRTSGASTDTQYF.